A single sample gave rise to the 3 T cell receptor beta chains below, sequenced in a study of T cell repertoires in cytomegalovirus infection. TCRdb ran MiXCR on the reads and lists one entry per CDR3 protein. Found here are 290,000 or so distinct CDR3 sequences, roughly a quarter of them singletons; the top ten hold around 13%. Sequencing used PBMCs. These receptor sequences come from a human donor in good health (CMV status not recorded). Some clones in this sample may be carry-over from other donors' samples.

The sample holds a few counts of this clonotype. The CDR3 protein is CASSLVSMLNTGELFF. The DNA for the CDR3 is TGTGCCAGCAGCTTAGTATCGATGCTGAACACCGGGGAGCTGTTTTTT. This rearrangement joins TRBV11-2 to TRBJ2-2, with D unclear. V was clipped by 1 base and J by 1 base, with 10 bases between them. There are 16 residues in the CDR3. Germline assignment: CDR1 SGHAT and CDR2 FQNNGV.

J is TRBJ2-5 and V is TRBV20-1; maybe TRBD2 (6 bases). V was pared by 2 bases and J by 4 bases, with 14 bases between. The CDR3 loop spans 14 amino acids. Germline assignment: CDR1 DFQATT and CDR2 SNEGSKA (reference sequence). The CDR3 DNA is TGCAGTGCTAGATCGTTGCAGGGAGGAGAGACCCAGTACTTC. This translates into CSARSLQGGETQYF.

This clonotype appeared many times. The chain carries TRBV12-3 or TRBV12-4 and TRBJ2-7; the match to TRBD1 covers 9 bases. Trimming cost V 6 bases and J 3 bases; bases outside gene matches: 6. This CDR3 contains 14 residues. The CDR3 nucleotides read TGTGCCAGCAGAGGGACAGGGAAAGGCTACGAGCAGTACTTC. Its translation is CASRGTGKGYEQYF.